Shown below are 15 T cell receptor beta chains from a single sample sequenced in a study of monozygotic twins with inflammatory bowel disease. TCRdb reworked the 5' RACE reads into one entry per CDR3 protein, no DNA. The sample has around 190,000 distinct CDR3 sequences, and its top ten clones hold approximately 1.5%. The sequenced sample was blood. The receptors derive from a human donor with ulcerative colitis or Crohn's disease, or a healthy co-twin of an affected twin (not recorded which).

This chain links TRBV25-1 with TRBJ2-2; with no DNA, the TCRdb D assignment of TRBD2 cannot be verified. Germline loops: CDR1 MGHDK, CDR2 SYGVNS. The length of the CDR3 is 13 residues. CDR3 sequence: CASSEGPTGELFF.

The J gene is TRBJ2-1, the V gene TRBV7-9; TCRdb's D call of TRBD2 is untestable without DNA. This CDR3 contains 16 residues. Per germline, CDR1 SEHNR and CDR2 FQNEAQ (reference sequence). The CDR3 region is CASSYTGTSGMNEQFF.

The chain is built from TRBV7-9 and TRBJ2-6; no DNA is available, so the TRBD1 call from TCRdb remains unchecked. The germline gives CDR1 SEHNR, CDR2 FQNEAQ (reference sequence). This CDR3 is built from 17 residues. The chain's CDR3 is CASRGRDGASGANVLTF.

This sequence joins TRBV11-2 and TRBJ2-5; TCRdb indicates TRBD1, and absent DNA this call remains unverified. There are 14 residues in the CDR3. In germline, CDR1 is SGHAT, CDR2 FQNNGV. CDR3 sequence: CASSLAPAGETQYF. The entire variable domain, with the rest obtained from reference TRBV11-2 and TRBJ2-5, is as follows: EAGVAQSPRYKIIEKRQSVAFWCNPISGHATLYWYQQILGQGPKLLIQFQNNGVVDDSQLPKDRFSAERLKGVDSTLKIQPAKLEDSAVYLCASSLAPAGETQYFGPGTRLLVL.

The genes are TRBV7-9 and TRBJ2-1. Germline CDR1 and CDR2: SEHNR and FQNEAQ (reference sequence). The CDR3 sequence is 16 residues long. The CDR3 spells CASSQRGGTLRNEQFF. The complete variable domain, with remaining parts taken from reference TRBV7-9 and TRBJ2-1, reads DTGVSQNPRHKITKRGQNVTFRCDPISEHNRLYWYRQTLGQGPEFLTYFQNEAQLEKSRLLSDRFSAERPKGSFSTLEIQRTEQGDSAMYLCASSQRGGTLRNEQFFGPGTRLTVL.

The chain employs TRBV3-1 and TRBJ2-3. The germline V gene encodes CDR1 LGHDT and CDR2 YNNKEL (reference sequence). The CDR3 has 18 residues. CDR3 loop: CASSQGYSWVTSTDTQYF.

V and J are TRBV20-1 and TRBJ1-5; checking the TCRdb D call of TRBD1 is not possible without DNA. This CDR3 comprises 14 residues. Germline lookup yields CDR1 DFQATT and CDR2 SNEGSKA (reference sequence). CDR3: CSARADRSNQPQHF.

This sequence joins TRBV19 and TRBJ1-1; TCRdb's D call of TRBD1 is untestable without DNA. In germline, CDR1 is LNHDA, CDR2 SQIVND (reference sequence). This CDR3 comprises 15 residues. CDR3 protein: CASQGQPGWMTEAFF.

The rearrangement links TRBV5-6 to TRBJ1-3. This CDR3 is 15 amino acids long. Per the germline V gene, CDR1 is SGHDT and CDR2 is YYEEEE. This chain's CDR3 is CASSLAGLGGNTIYF. The full variable domain, rest sourced from reference TRBV5-6 and TRBJ1-3, is DAGVTQSPTHLIKTRGQQVTLRCSPKSGHDTVSWYQQALGQGPQFIFQYYEEEERQRGNFPDRFSGHQFPNYSSELNVNALLLGDSALYLCASSLAGLGGNTIYFGEGSWLTVV.

The chain carries TRBV21-1 and TRBJ1-5; TCRdb picks TRBD1, but there is no DNA to check that call. TRBV21-1 is noted as a pseudogene. This CDR3 comprises 14 residues. CDR3 residues: CASNEGTVNQPQHF.

This rearrangement joins TRBV28 to TRBJ2-3; TCRdb reports TRBD1, a call that lacks DNA to check it against. CDR3 length equals 15 residues. Per the germline V gene, CDR1 is MDHEN and CDR2 is SYDVKM. The CDR3 sequence: CASRYITPYTDTQYF.

CDR3: CASSRHGDSPLHF. This chain links TRBV3-1 with TRBJ1-6. The germline V gene has CDR1 LGHDT and CDR2 YNNKEL (reference sequence). The length of the CDR3 is 13 residues.

The genes are TRBV5-6 and TRBJ1-1. This CDR3 is built from 13 residues. The germline CDR1 and CDR2 sequences are SGHDT and YYEEEE. The CDR3 protein is CASSQKMNTEAFF.

V usage is TRBV6-1 and J usage is TRBJ2-7; as DNA is missing, the TRBD1 call by TCRdb cannot be tested. The CDR3 contains 15 residues. The germline V gene has CDR1 MNHNS and CDR2 SASEGT. CDR3 in amino acids: CASRDRGQGSYEQYF.

The chain links TRBV6-1 to TRBJ2-3; absent DNA, TCRdb's TRBD1 call cannot be checked. The CDR3 spans 14 residues. Germline-derived CDR1 and CDR2 are MNHNS and SASEGT. CDR3 sequence reads: CASRGDRGIDTQYF.